This TCR beta chain stems from a study of cytomegalovirus exposure and HLA in healthy donors. Study-wide results and limits: In a later analysis, HLA-C alleles had the fewest associated TCRs, DRB1 alleles the most. The number of N-insertions in an Asian-associated ancestry cluster was reportedly below the roughly 660-donor mean in a later analysis.

The PCR contained 60 Vbeta and 13 Jbeta primers. Using immunoSEQ multiplex PCR, the repertoire was profiled, and TCRdb retains in-frame clones only, with some absent. The sample has some 170,000 clones, 60% to 80% seen once. The V end lost 3 bases, the J end lost 5 bases, and 10 bases lay between the germline ends. The germline gives CDR1 KGHSH, CDR2 LQKENI. The CDR3 spans 14 residues. Turning to this clone: Its antigen is not identified.

Healthy individuals who donated bone marrow served as the donors. This chain connects TRBV18 to TRBJ2-2; possibly TRBD2 for D (5 bases). The sequencing input was PBMCs. This clonotype was obtained from a man aged 35 to 55 in good health and CMV-seropositive. CDR3: CASSPDSSTGELFF. The CDR3 DNA reads TGTGCCAGCTCACCGGACTCGAGTACCGGGGAGCTGTTTTTT.